What follows are 14 T cell receptor beta chains derived from one specimen sequenced in a study of OX40 agonist ivuxolimab in advanced cancers. Libraries were prepared by immunoSEQ multiplex PCR; TCRdb keeps only in-frame clonotypes and omits some of them. The profile shows approximately 79,000 clones, over 75% of them singletons. Material: CD4+ or CD8+ T cells sorted from blood, obtained in a trial of the OX40 agonist ivuxolimab. These receptors were taken from an adult with an advanced solid tumor such as melanoma, head and neck, liver or kidney cancer.

This clone was picked up a small number of times. This sequence joins TRBV7-3 and TRBJ2-1; D gene unclear. The CDR3 loop spans 12 amino acids. Between the trimmed V and J ends, which lost 2 bases and 5 bases, there was a span of 4 bases. From germline, CDR1 is SGHTA and CDR2 FQGTGA. CDR3 loop: CASSLSNNEQFF. The CDR3 bases are TGTGCCAGCAGCTTATCTAACAATGAGCAGTTCTTC.

Only a few counts were recorded for this clone. The chain uses TRBV6-5 and TRBJ2-3; 8 nucleotides align to TRBD1. Looked up from germline, CDR1 is MNHEY and CDR2 is SVGAGI. V lost 0 bases, J lost 3 bases, and 5 bases stayed unmatched. CDR3 length equals 16 residues. Here the CDR3 reads CASSYSGQGTTDTQYF. In nucleotides, the CDR3 is TGTGCCAGCAGTTACTCTGGACAGGGTACAACAGATACGCAGTATTTT.

V and J are TRBV6-5 and TRBJ1-2, with TRBD1 matching 7 bases. V was pared by 0 bases and J by 4 bases, with 5 bases of the junction left unmatched. This CDR3 region has 15 residues. Germline V gene lookup returns CDR1 MNHEY and CDR2 SVGAGI. The CDR3 nucleotides are TGTGCCAGCAGTTACTCGGCTCAGGGGGGCTATGGCTACACCTTC. As protein: CASSYSAQGGYGYTF.

The chain links TRBV6-6 to TRBJ2-1; 9 positions agree with TRBD2. V trimming: 6 bases; J trimming: 0 bases; junction bases outside the gene matches: 6. Germline CDR1 MNHNY, CDR2 SVGAGI (reference sequence). This CDR3 region has 16 residues. In DNA, the CDR3 is TGTGCCAGCAGACGAGGCGGGGGGGGCTCCTACAATGAGCAGTTCTTC. The encoded protein is CASRRGGGGSYNEQFF.

The chain uses TRBV25-1 and TRBJ2-1; tentative D call: TRBD1 (6 bases). V was trimmed by 4 bases and J by 2 bases, leaving 18 bases between them. Germline CDR1 is MGHDK and CDR2 is SYGVNS. The CDR3 is 17 amino acids. CDR3 nucleotides: TGTGCCAGCAGTGCAGAGCCGGGACAAGGGCCCTACAATGAGCAGTTCTTC. Its protein is CASSAEPGQGPYNEQFF.

V is TRBV19 and J is TRBJ1-5, with a possible D match to TRBD1 (6 bases). This CDR3 comprises 15 residues. Germline lookup yields CDR1 LNHDA and CDR2 SQIVND (reference sequence). The V gene lost 7 bases and the J gene lost 2 bases, with 15 bases spanning the gap. For the CDR3, the DNA is TGTGCCAGTACCCTCAACAGGGCCGGCAATCAGCCCCAGCATTTT. It translates to CASTLNRAGNQPQHF.

About this clone itself: Other nucleotide sequences in the sample specify the same CDR3. The chain has TRBV5-1 and TRBJ1-2; D remains unclear. Germline V lookup: CDR1 SGHRS, CDR2 YFSETQ. The V end lost 4 bases, the J end lost 6 bases, and 10 bases lay between the germline ends. This CDR3 has 12 residues. CDR3 DNA: TGCGCCAGCAGCGCTACGGTAGATGGCTACACCTTC. This translates into CASSATVDGYTF.

This clone was recorded a few times. The chain combines TRBV10-2 with TRBJ1-3; D is possibly TRBD1 (5 bases). V was clipped by 4 bases and J by 11 bases, with 21 bases between them. Germline loops: CDR1 WSHSY, CDR2 SAAADI. The CDR3 spans 15 residues. The CDR3 region is CASSVPIRQPGAIYF. CDR3 DNA sequence: TGCGCCAGCAGTGTACCTATCCGACAGCCCGGTGCCATATATTTT.

The chain carries TRBV4-2 and TRBJ2-1; unclear D gene. The CDR3 extends over 17 amino acids. The V end was cut by 1 base, the J end by 0 bases, with 13 bases between. CDR1 is LGHNA, CDR2 YNFKEQ, per germline. CDR3 region: CASSQASPLGSYNEQFF. In DNA, the CDR3 is TGTGCCAGCAGCCAAGCCTCCCCCTTGGGCTCCTACAATGAGCAGTTCTTC.

This clone has just a few counts. V is TRBV5-6 and J is TRBJ2-3; D gene ambiguous. The CDR3 spans 15 residues. Germline V lookup: CDR1 SGHDT, CDR2 YYEEEE. Trimming removed 4 bases from V and 1 base from J, with 13 bases in between. For the CDR3, the DNA is TGTGCCAGCAGCCACGACCCAGTCGGCACAGATACGCAGTATTTT. Amino acid sequence: CASSHDPVGTDTQYF. Drawing the rest from reference TRBV5-6 and TRBJ2-3, the complete variable domain is DAGVTQSPTHLIKTRGQQVTLRCSPKSGHDTVSWYQQALGQGPQFIFQYYEEEERQRGNFPDRFSGHQFPNYSSELNVNALLLGDSALYLCASSHDPVGTDTQYFGPGTRLTVL.

This clone was seen only a few times. DNA for the CDR3: TGTGCCAGTACCTGGGGCCGGACCGGGGAGCTGTTTTTT. Its protein product is CASTWGRTGELFF. The rearrangement uses TRBV19 and TRBJ2-2; tentative D call: TRBD1 (5 bases). CDR1 and CDR2 from the germline V gene are LNHDA and SQIVND (reference sequence). V lost 7 bases to trimming and J lost 5 bases, with 11 bases between them. This CDR3 is 13 amino acids long.

The V call is TRBV6-5, the J call TRBJ1-3; D possibly corresponds to TRBD1 (5 bases). The ends were cut back, 5 bases at V and 0 bases at J, with 8 bases in the middle. The CDR3 is made up of 14 amino acids. Germline V gene data show CDR1 as MNHEY and CDR2 as SVGAGI. The CDR3 is CASSRGSSGNTIYF. CDR3 DNA: TGTGCCAGCAGTCGGGGCAGCTCTGGAAACACCATATATTTT.

The chain joins TRBV6-4 to TRBJ2-7; 7 nucleotides align to TRBD2. The CDR3 covers 16 residues. Germline lookup yields CDR1 MRHNA and CDR2 SNTAGT. V trimming: 0 bases; J trimming: 2 bases; junction bases outside the gene matches: 7. DNA of the CDR3: TGTGCCAGCAGTGACTCGTTAGCGGGTGGTCCCTACGAGCAGTACTTC. Translation gives CASSDSLAGGPYEQYF.

This clone was counted a single time. The chain links TRBV5-5 to TRBJ2-7; TRBD2 aligns across 8 bases. The trim removed 6 bases at V and 0 bases at J, leaving 8 bases unmatched. The CDR3 sequence is 15 residues long. Germline assignment: CDR1 SGHKS and CDR2 YYEKEE (reference sequence). CDR3 DNA sequence: TGTGCCAGCACCTCGGGCGGGAGGTCCTCCTACGAGCAGTACTTC. Protein sequence: CASTSGGRSSYEQYF.